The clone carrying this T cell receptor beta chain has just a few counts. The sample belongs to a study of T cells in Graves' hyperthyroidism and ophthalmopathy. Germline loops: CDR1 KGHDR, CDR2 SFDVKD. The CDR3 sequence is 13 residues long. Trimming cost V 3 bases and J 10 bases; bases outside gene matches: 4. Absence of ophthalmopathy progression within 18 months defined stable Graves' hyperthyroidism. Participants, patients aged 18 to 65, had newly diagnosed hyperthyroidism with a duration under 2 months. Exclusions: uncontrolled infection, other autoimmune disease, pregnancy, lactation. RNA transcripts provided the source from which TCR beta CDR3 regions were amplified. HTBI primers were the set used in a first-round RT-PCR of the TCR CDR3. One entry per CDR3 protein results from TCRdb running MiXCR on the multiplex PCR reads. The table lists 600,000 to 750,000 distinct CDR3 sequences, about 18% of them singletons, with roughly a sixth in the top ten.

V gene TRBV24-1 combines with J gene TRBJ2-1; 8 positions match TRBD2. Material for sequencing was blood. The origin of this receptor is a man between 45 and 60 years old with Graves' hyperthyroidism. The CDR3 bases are TGTGCCACCAGTGATGTGCGGGAGGCCGAGCAGTTCTTC. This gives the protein CATSDVREAEQFF.